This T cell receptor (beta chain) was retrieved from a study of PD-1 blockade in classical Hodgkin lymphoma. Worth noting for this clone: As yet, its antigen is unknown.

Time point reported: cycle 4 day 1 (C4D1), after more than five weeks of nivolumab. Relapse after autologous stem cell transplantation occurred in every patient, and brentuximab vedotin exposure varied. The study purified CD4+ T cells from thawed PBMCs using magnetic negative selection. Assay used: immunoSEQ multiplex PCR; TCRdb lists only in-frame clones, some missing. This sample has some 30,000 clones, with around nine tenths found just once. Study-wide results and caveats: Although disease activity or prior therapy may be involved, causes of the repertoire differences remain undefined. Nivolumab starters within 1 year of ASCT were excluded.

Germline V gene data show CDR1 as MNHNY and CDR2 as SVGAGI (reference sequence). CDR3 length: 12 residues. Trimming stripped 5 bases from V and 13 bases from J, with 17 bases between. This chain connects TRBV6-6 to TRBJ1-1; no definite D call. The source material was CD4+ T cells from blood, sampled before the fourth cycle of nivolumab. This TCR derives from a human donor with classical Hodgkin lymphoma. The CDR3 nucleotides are TGTGCCAGCAGTCAAAGGTCGTGGTTTGGTTTCTTT. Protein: CASSQRSWFGFF.